This TCR beta chain was identified in a study of shared clonotypes between healthy human individuals. Looking at the study overall: Plates per donor: three CD4 naive, three CD4 memory, two CD8 naive, one CD8 memory.

Assay: immunoSEQ multiplex PCR; the TCRdb copy retains only in-frame clones and omits some. The data show 950,000 to 1,100,000 clones, around 74% seen once. Study results and limitations: Estimated richness was generally greater in naive than memory subsets. Donors were few, which limited the genetic and exposure-history diversity represented.

CDR1 is SGHRS, CDR2 YFSETQ, per germline. The CDR3 consists of 13 residues. Trimming cost V 7 bases and J 2 bases, with 9 bases left between them. Naive CD45RA+ and memory CD45RA-negative subsets were split from CD4+ cells. Note on this clone: Its cognate antigen is unknown.

Specimen: memory CD4+ T cells sorted from blood. Regarding subset: CD45RA-negative fraction. This sequence originates from a man in his late teens or twenties in good health. The gene calls are TRBV5-1 and TRBJ2-2; a weak D match, TRBD1 (6 bases). CDR3 nucleotides: TGCGCCAGCGGACAGCGAAACACCGGGGAGCTGTTTTTT. Its protein is CASGQRNTGELFF.